The source of this T cell receptor beta chain is a study of OX40 agonist ivuxolimab in advanced cancers. General notes on the study: Ivuxolimab was a fully human IgG2 agonistic monoclonal antibody targeting the costimulatory receptor OX40 (CD134). Intravenous ivuxolimab was administered to patients every 2 weeks at six dose levels: 0.01, 0.1, 0.3, 1.5, 3 and 10 mg/kg. Patients were allowed to have had prior anti-PD-1, anti-PD-L1 or anti-CTLA-4 therapy, and roughly 40% of the dose-escalation patients had been treated with checkpoint inhibitors. Of the approximately 54 patients in dose escalation, about 20 had hepatocellular carcinoma, roughly 15 had melanoma, 9 had renal cell carcinoma and 9 had head and neck cancer. The dose-escalation cohort was about 83% male with a mean age of about 60 years, ranging from roughly 23 to 90. The paper reports the monotherapy dose-escalation portion (N of about 56 patients) of the phase I ivuxolimab trial. Partial responses occurred in three dose-escalation patients: two with cutaneous melanoma and one with hepatocellular carcinoma. The point of sequencing TCRbeta in the periphery was to test whether ivuxolimab changed TCR sequence diversity and drove clonal T-cell expansion. Overall study results and their limits: Low levels of normalized T-cell clonal expansion were also shown by some nonresponding patients. In partial responders in the 0.1-3.0 mg/kg groups, normalized peripheral clonal expansion was found to be among the lowest, especially among CD8+ T cells. After ivuxolimab, CD8+ T cells had more expanded clones than CD4+ T cells on average. The antigen specificity of the peripheral T cells that underwent clonal expansion was not determined. Clonal expansion of both CD4+ and CD8+ blood T cells was observed from baseline to week 6 at doses 0.1 to 3.0 mg/kg.

The trial excluded patients who had a history of autoimmune disease or were on systemic immunosuppression. Peripheral blood for TCR sequencing was collected from all dose cohorts at baseline, on cycle 4 day 1, and on cycle 7 day 1. The samples were taken from a phase I, first-in-human, multicenter, open-label dose-escalation trial of ivuxolimab. Adults with locally advanced or metastatic head and neck squamous cell, hepatocellular, melanoma or renal cell carcinoma were enrolled in the trial. Before TCR sequencing, CD4+ T cells and CD8+ T cells were sorted from peripheral blood as separate populations. About this clone itself: No antigen is known for it. Within one base of it there is no much larger clone, and no base qualities were kept.

Genomic DNA was isolated from the sorted cells so that the TCRbeta CDR3 region could be sequenced. The immunoSEQ Assay was used to sequence the TCRbeta CDR3 regions. TCRdb holds this immuneACCESS table with in-frame rearrangements only. Some clones are missing; in checked studies, unresolved V genes explain under half, and the rest has no known cause. A total of about 80,000 clones appear in this sample, roughly 91% of them only once. The top ten clones comprise roughly 0.35% of the sample. V loses 5 bases at its end and J loses 0 bases; junction bases beyond the gene matches: 10. Reading the germline V gene (reference sequence) gives CDR1 LNHDA and CDR2 SQIVND. The CDR3 runs 18 amino acids, cysteine and phenylalanine included. The kept DNA is CDR3 alone, 54 bases in frame from the first base.

The sample was CD4+ or CD8+ T cells sorted from blood, taken in a trial of the OX40 agonist ivuxolimab. The chain joins TRBV19 to TRBJ2-6; TRBD2 matches 7 bases in the middle. This receptor was taken from an adult with an advanced solid tumor such as melanoma, head and neck, liver or kidney cancer. The CDR3: CASSSTRGGASGANVLTF. DNA sequence: TGTGCCAGTAGTTCTACCCGGGGAGGGGCCTCTGGGGCCAACGTCCTGACTTTC.